This paragraph reports one TCR beta chain. Its cognate antigen is unknown. Germline V gene sequence: CDR1 LNHDA, CDR2 SQIVND (reference sequence). CDR3 length equals 15 residues. The V gene lost 4 bases and the J gene lost 3 bases, with 13 bases spanning the gap. This specimen belongs to a study of cytomegalovirus exposure and HLA in healthy donors. Findings and caveats of the study: The authors judged a highly shared variant cluster likely a sequencing artifact.

60 Vbeta and 13 Jbeta primers were used in PCR. In the original workflow: Approximately 73 million unique TCR beta chains, 10 million to 14 million shared, were counted in a later analysis. Profiled with immunoSEQ multiplex PCR; TCRdb holds only in-frame clones, not every one. The V and J calls and clone size come from that table; D and trimming were worked out from the DNA. Recorded here are 130,000 to 150,000 clones; the top ten clones represent 2.7%. Sequenced material: PBMCs. This sequence joins TRBV19 and TRBJ1-5; no clear D gene. This receptor was obtained from a middle-aged man in good health and CMV-seronegative. The CDR3: CASSTADFYNQPQHF. For the CDR3, the DNA is TGTGCCAGTAGTACCGCGGATTTTTACAATCAGCCCCAGCATTTT. The full variable domain, with the rest looked up from reference TRBV19 and TRBJ1-5, is DGGITQSPKYLFRKEGQNVTLSCEQNLNHDAMYWYRQDPGQGLRLIYYSQIVNDFQKGDIAEGYSVSREKKESFPLTVTSAQKNPTAFYLCASSTADFYNQPQHFGDGTRLSIL.